The sequence of this T cell receptor beta chain was determined in a study of technical replicates of blood from a handful of donors. The protocol was immunoSEQ multiplex PCR, while the TCRdb copy is restricted to in-frame clones and leaves out a portion. The sample lists over 55,000 clones; 70% to 90% were seen once. The CDR3 has 16 amino acids. In germline, CDR1 is LGHNA, CDR2 YNFKEQ. V was pared by 1 base and J by 4 bases, with 6 bases of the junction left unmatched. The V gene is TRBV4-2, the J gene TRBJ2-3, with 9 bases lining up with TRBD2. This TCR came from a human donor in good health. Some clones in this sample may be carry-over from other donors' samples. Sequenced sample: PBMCs. CDR3 loop: CASSQGPAGGPDTQYF. CDR3 in DNA: TGTGCCAGCAGCCAAGGGCCAGCGGGAGGACCAGATACGCAGTATTTT.